Below, 26 T cell receptor beta chains from the same sample are listed, as sequenced in a study of metastatic and nonmetastatic thyroid tumors. All patients reached thyroid surgery having received no treatment beforehand. TCRdb re-called the PCR reads via MiXCR. The sample holds more than 20,000 clones, about 25% seen once. Sequencing was done on a sample of tumor tissue. These receptors were collected from a female donor with papillary thyroid cancer or a benign thyroid nodule (not recorded which). Some clones in this sample may be carry-over from other donors' samples.

There are many counts of this clone. The V and J genes are TRBV5-4 and TRBJ1-2; tentative D call: TRBD1 (6 bases). Deletions cut 4 bases from V and 2 bases from J, with 12 bases between. This CDR3 contains 14 residues. CDR1 SGHNT and CDR2 YYREEE come from the germline V gene (reference sequence). The CDR3 DNA sequence: TGTGCCAGCAGCCCCGTGGACAGAAACTATGGCTACACCTTC. Protein sequence: CASSPVDRNYGYTF. Filled out from reference TRBV5-4 and TRBJ1-2, the complete variable domain reads ETGVTQSPTHLIKTRGQQVTLRCSSQSGHNTVSWYQQALGQGPQFIFQYYREEENGRGNFPPRFSGLQFPNYSSELNVNALELDDSALYLCASSPVDRNYGYTFGSGTRLTVV.

The table lists this clone with many counts. The J gene is TRBJ2-5, the V gene TRBV4-2; the D is unclear. The CDR3 has 16 amino acids. The V end lost 0 bases, the J end lost 0 bases, and 11 bases lay between the germline ends. From germline, CDR1 is LGHNA and CDR2 YNFKEQ. The DNA of the CDR3 is TGTGCCAGCAGCCAAGATGGCTTTATGTACCAAGAGACCCAGTACTTC. Translated, it gives CASSQDGFMYQETQYF.

The sample holds many counts of this clone. CDR3 nucleotides: TGTGCCAGCAGCGTATCAACAGGGTCCCTCCAAGAGACCCAGTACTTC. The encoded protein is CASSVSTGSLQETQYF. The chain couples TRBV5-4 to TRBJ2-5; perhaps TRBD1 as D (6 bases). CDR3 length: 16 residues. Germline loops: CDR1 SGHNT, CDR2 YYREEE (reference sequence). The V and J ends lost 4 bases and 1 base respectively, with 17 bases between them. Full variable domain (missing parts from reference TRBV5-4 and TRBJ2-5): ETGVTQSPTHLIKTRGQQVTLRCSSQSGHNTVSWYQQALGQGPQFIFQYYREEENGRGNFPPRFSGLQFPNYSSELNVNALELDDSALYLCASSVSTGSLQETQYFGPGTRLLVL.

In this sample, this clone turned up a few times. The V call is TRBV6-4, the J call TRBJ1-5, with D possibly TRBD1 on 6 matching bases. CDR1 is MRHNA and CDR2 is SNTAGT in the germline V gene. The CDR3 covers 13 residues. V dropped 3 bases and J dropped 13 bases, with 16 bases sitting between them. This CDR3 reads CASSEDSNHPQHF. Here the CDR3 DNA reads TGTGCCAGCAGTGAGGACAGCAATCATCCTCAGCATTTT.

Ten or more counts support this clone. The gene calls are TRBV10-3 and TRBJ2-5; 9 nucleotides line up with TRBD2. V shed 5 bases, J shed 0 bases, and the junction held 1 base outside the gene matches. The CDR3 runs 14 residues. CDR1 and CDR2 from the germline V gene are ENHRY and SYGVKD. This CDR3 is CAISRLADQETQYF. For the CDR3, the DNA is TGTGCCATCAGTAGACTAGCGGACCAAGAGACCCAGTACTTC.

V and J are TRBV20-1 and TRBJ2-7; D perhaps matches TRBD2 (7 bases). The CDR3 has 14 amino acids. CDR1 and CDR2 (germline): DFQATT, SNEGSKA (reference sequence). Trimming took 0 bases from V and 5 from J, leaving 14 bases between them. The CDR3: CSARDKWEGDEQYF. The CDR3 nucleotides are TGCAGTGCTAGAGATAAATGGGAGGGGGACGAGCAGTACTTC.

In its sample, this clone ranks as medium-sized. The J gene is TRBJ1-6, the V gene TRBV6-2 or TRBV6-3; tentatively, D is TRBD1 (6 bases). Per germline, CDR1 MNHEY and CDR2 SVGEGT. V lost 6 bases to trimming and J lost 6 bases, with 21 bases between them. The CDR3 length is 17 residues. This chain's CDR3 is CASSPHEGGIGNSPLHF. In nucleotides, the CDR3 is TGTGCCAGCAGCCCTCATGAGGGGGGTATCGGTAATTCACCCCTCCACTTT.

This clone showed up many times. J is TRBJ2-1 and V is TRBV6-2 or TRBV6-3, with 7 bases identical to TRBD2. CDR1 and CDR2 from the germline V gene are MNHEY and SVGEGT. V gave up 4 bases and J gave up 7 bases; unmatched junction bases: 4. This CDR3 has 13 amino acids. This chain's CDR3 is CASSSGGKNEQFF. Written as DNA, the CDR3 is TGTGCCAGCAGTTCGGGGGGAAAGAATGAGCAGTTCTTC.

This clone was picked up many times. The chain carries TRBV28 and TRBJ2-1, with D perhaps matching TRBD2 (6 bases). CDR3 length: 15 amino acids. The germline CDR1 and CDR2 sequences are MDHEN and SYDVKM. Between the trimmed V and J ends, which lost 3 bases and 5 bases, there was a span of 14 bases. The CDR3 DNA follows: TGTGCCAGCAGTTTGGGAAGTAGCGGAGACAATGAGCAGTTCTTC. Translation: CASSLGSSGDNEQFF.

This clone was counted ten times or more. V and J are TRBV2 and TRBJ1-4, with 8 bases identical to TRBD1. V lost 5 bases and J lost 4; bases outside the gene matches: 3. The CDR3 consists of 14 residues. In germline, CDR1 is SNHLY, CDR2 FYNNEI. The CDR3 sequence is CASSPGQDNEKLFF. Written as DNA, the CDR3 is TGTGCCAGCAGTCCGGGACAGGATAATGAAAAACTGTTTTTT.

This clone was recorded at least ten times. The rearrangement uses TRBV3-1 and TRBJ2-5, with 10 nucleotides matching TRBD2. Germline-derived CDR1 and CDR2 are LGHDT and YNNKEL (reference sequence). The trim removed 4 bases at V and 1 base at J, leaving 0 bases unmatched. This CDR3 has 14 residues. In DNA form, the CDR3 reads TGTGCCAGCAGCCGGACTAGCGGCCAAGAGACCCAGTACTTC. This gives the protein CASSRTSGQETQYF.

This clone showed up just once. This CDR3 is also generated by other DNA sequences in the sample. The chain carries TRBV4-2 and TRBJ2-3; 8 bases match TRBD2. The CDR3 extends over 20 amino acids. CDR1 is LGHNA and CDR2 is YNFKEQ in the germline V gene. Trimming took 4 bases from V and 6 from J; bases not matched to a gene: 24. CDR3 sequence (DNA): TGTGCCAGCAGCCCTCCTGGGACCTACGTCCGGCGGGGGGCCGGCGATACGCAGTATTTT. Residues: CASSPPGTYVRRGAGDTQYF.

This clone was detected many times. The chain joins TRBV28 to TRBJ2-7; D unclear. The V gene lost 4 bases and the J gene lost 4 bases, with 11 bases spanning the gap. The germline V gene encodes CDR1 MDHEN and CDR2 SYDVKM. The CDR3 is 13 residues long. CDR3 coding DNA: TGTGCCAGCAGTTCCCGGGTGGATTACGAGCAGTACTTC. Translated: CASSSRVDYEQYF.

This clone was seen repeatedly, ten times or more. The same CDR3 arises from other DNA sequences in this sample as well. The V and J genes are TRBV2 and TRBJ2-7; D gene ambiguous. V was clipped by 4 bases and J by 3 bases, with 4 bases between them. This CDR3 contains 11 residues. Germline CDR1 and CDR2: SNHLY and FYNNEI. The CDR3 reads CASSGDYEQYF. The CDR3, as DNA: TGTGCCAGCAGTGGGGACTACGAGCAGTACTTC. The full variable domain, completed using reference TRBV2 and TRBJ2-7, is EPEVTQTPSHQVTQMGQEVILRCVPISNHLYFYWYRQILGQKVEFLVSFYNNEISEKSEIFDDQFSVERPDGSNFTLKIRSTKLEDSAMYFCASSGDYEQYFGPGTRLTVT.

In its sample, this clone was seen once. At one end the junction does not follow the germline gene, possibly because of a read error. The chain is built from TRBV6-2 or TRBV6-3 and TRBJ2-1; 7 bases are shared with TRBD2. From germline, CDR1 is MNHEY and CDR2 SVGEGT. The length of the CDR3 is 19 residues. The CDR3 coding sequence is TGTGCCAGCGGTTACGGCTTTTTGGGTAGCGGGTGTTCTTACAATGAGCAGTTCTTC. Translated: CASGYGFLGSGCSYNEQFF.

This clone has more than one count but fewer than ten. The rearrangement joins TRBV6-1 to TRBJ1-1, with D tentatively TRBD1 (6 bases). CDR3 length equals 11 residues. From germline, CDR1 is MNHNS and CDR2 SASEGT. The V end lost 4 bases, the J end lost 11 bases, and 11 bases lay between the germline ends. The CDR3: CASSAGAQAFF. The CDR3 DNA follows: TGTGCCAGCAGTGCAGGGGCGCAGGCTTTCTTT.

To note about this clone: This clone may be a read error of a much larger clone one base away. The sample has other DNA sequences that encode this CDR3 too. The V call is TRBV7-6, the J call TRBJ2-1; TRBD2 matches at 8 bases. This CDR3 is built from 16 residues. Germline CDR1 is SGHVS and CDR2 is FNYEAQ. V shed 1 base, J shed 7 bases, and the junction held 9 bases outside the gene matches. CDR3 sequence reads: CASSLDGGASRNEQFF. CDR3 sequence (DNA): TGTGCCAGCAGCTTAGACGGGGGGGCCTCTAGGAATGAGCAGTTCTTC.

This clone has ten or more counts. This chain connects TRBV28 to TRBJ2-7, with 8 bases matching TRBD1. The junction had 12 bases not matched to a gene; V was cut back by 6 bases and J by 5 bases. CDR3 length: 15 residues. The germline CDR1 and CDR2 sequences are MDHEN and SYDVKM. CDR3 region: CASSPGQGYFDEQYF. CDR3 nucleotide sequence: TGTGCCAGCAGCCCCGGACAGGGCTATTTCGACGAGCAGTACTTC.

This clone has at least ten counts. A much bigger clone sits one base away, suggesting this may be a read error. At the DNA level, this CDR3 is encoded by other sequences in the same sample as well. J is TRBJ2-2 and V is TRBV6-1; the match to TRBD2 covers 7 bases. The germline gives CDR1 MNHNS, CDR2 SASEGT. This CDR3 region has 14 residues. DNA of the CDR3: TGTGCCAGTAGTGGCAGGGAGGGGAGCGGGGAGCTGTTTTTT. Protein sequence: CASSGREGSGELFF.

This clone was counted at least ten times. CDR3 sequence (DNA): TGCGCCAGCAGCGGAAACAGCTATGGCTACACCTTC. Translating it yields CASSGNSYGYTF. The gene calls are TRBV5-1 and TRBJ1-2; D gene unclear. The CDR3 length is 12 residues. V was shortened by 4 bases and J by 4 bases, with 8 bases between the two germline ends. Germline CDR1 and CDR2: SGHRS and YFSETQ.

This clone occurred many times. The chain is built from TRBV5-1 and TRBJ2-1, with TRBD2 matching 11 bases. Trimming removed 3 bases from V and 10 bases from J; junction bases left unmatched: 15. The CDR3 runs 17 residues. CDR1 is SGHRS and CDR2 is YFSETQ in the germline V gene. The CDR3 coding sequence is TGCGCCAGCAGCTCCTTAGCGACTAGCGGGGTTATCGGGGAGCAGTTCTTC. Translated: CASSSLATSGVIGEQFF.

This clone was recorded many times. The chain links TRBV3-1 to TRBJ2-7; D call uncertain. V was clipped by 1 base and J by 6 bases, with 10 bases between them. The CDR3 has 13 residues. CDR1 is LGHDT and CDR2 is YNNKEL in the germline V gene (reference sequence). DNA of the CDR3: TGTGCCAGCAGCCAAGTAGCTCTGTCCGAGCAGTACTTC. Its protein product is CASSQVALSEQYF.

This clone has at least ten counts. The gene calls are TRBV12-3 or TRBV12-4 and TRBJ1-5; D possibly corresponds to TRBD1 (6 bases). V lost 6 bases, J lost 4 bases, and 13 bases lay in between. The CDR3 contains 14 residues. CDR3 DNA sequence: TGTGCCAGCAGCCACAGGGTGGGAAATCAGCCCCAGCATTTT. Protein product: CASSHRVGNQPQHF.

This clone is classed as medium-sized. This chain connects TRBV18 to TRBJ2-7; TRBD2 agrees at 10 bases. The CDR3 totals 17 residues. The junction had 9 bases not matched to a gene; V was cut back by 0 bases and J by 4 bases. The germline V gene encodes CDR1 KGHSH and CDR2 LQKENI. For the CDR3, the DNA is TGTGCCAGCTCACCACCGGGGTCTAGCGGGGGAGCTTACGAGCAGTACTTC. Translation gives CASSPPGSSGGAYEQYF.

The chain joins TRBV6-1 to TRBJ2-2; TRBD2 agrees at 7 bases. Germline V gene sequence: CDR1 MNHNS, CDR2 SASEGT. This CDR3 comprises 14 residues. V was clipped by 0 bases and J by 6 bases; unmatched bases: 1. DNA of the CDR3: TGTGCCAGCAGTGAAGCGGGAGGGTCCGGGGAGCTGTTTTTT. It translates to CASSEAGGSGELFF.

This clone was seen a few times. A junction end diverges from the germline sequence, so it may reflect a read error. The CDR3 here is CASSTGSAVKFF. The CDR3 nucleotides read TGTGCCAGCAGTACAGGGTCTGCGGTAAAGTTCTTC. The chain joins TRBV6-5 to TRBJ2-4, with D tentatively TRBD1 (6 bases). Germline CDR1 reads MNHEY; CDR2 reads SVGAGI. CDR3 length: 12 residues.